The 27 T cell receptor beta chains listed next were all sequenced from one sample in a study of post-analysis software for immune sequencing data. Overall study findings and caveats: Four to six TRBV segments, including TRBV5-6, TRBV5-1 and TRBV20-1, were more frequent in patients than controls.

Unique molecular identifiers were present in the TCR beta cDNA libraries. From the PCR reads, TCRdb called clonotypes with MiXCR, one entry per CDR3 protein. The sample records roughly 800,000 distinct CDR3 sequences, approximately 53% being singletons. What these receptors recognize is not known. The sample was blood. The receptors originated from a girl aged 10 to 17 with multiple sclerosis.

This clonotype has just a few counts. V is TRBV5-1 and J is TRBJ2-5, with D maybe TRBD2 (5 bases). Trimming removed 0 bases from V and 7 bases from J, with 16 bases in between. Germline CDR1 reads SGHRS; CDR2 reads YFSETQ. The CDR3 is 15 amino acids. This chain's CDR3 is CASSLESGTKGTQYF. The DNA for the CDR3 is TGCGCCAGCAGCTTGGAGAGCGGAACTAAAGGGACCCAGTACTTC.

This rearrangement joins TRBV29-1 to TRBJ1-1; no clear D. Germline V gene data show CDR1 as SQVTM and CDR2 as ANQGSEA. The length of the CDR3 is 12 residues. Trimming took off 3 bases at V and 0 bases at J, with 5 bases between the two ends. DNA for the CDR3: TGCAGCGTTGAGGTGATGAACACTGAAGCTTTCTTT. It is translated as CSVEVMNTEAFF.

J is TRBJ1-1 and V is TRBV2; 8 positions agree with TRBD1. Germline loops: CDR1 SNHLY, CDR2 FYNNEI. The CDR3 is 18 residues long. J gave up 0 bases and V 1 base, and 10 bases lay outside the gene matches. The CDR3 reads CASSEVYTRTGMNTEAFF. The CDR3 bases are TGTGCCAGCAGTGAAGTCTATACGCGGACAGGGATGAACACTGAAGCTTTCTTT.

V and J are TRBV20-1 and TRBJ2-5; the match to TRBD1 covers 10 bases. This CDR3 is 13 amino acids long. The germline V gene has CDR1 DFQATT and CDR2 SNEGSKA (reference sequence). The CDR3 loop reads CNAYRQGAETQYF. The CDR3 DNA follows: TGCAATGCGTATAGACAGGGGGCAGAGACCCAGTACTTC.

V is TRBV14 and J is TRBJ1-2; a weak D match, TRBD1 (5 bases). Deletions cut 0 bases from V and 6 bases from J, with 20 bases between. The CDR3 length is 17 residues. Germline V gives CDR1 SGHDN, CDR2 FVKESK. CDR3 in amino acids: CASSQDNTLGLGDGYTF. Here the CDR3 DNA reads TGTGCCAGCAGCCAAGATAATACGTTAGGCCTGGGGGATGGCTACACCTTC.

The gene calls are TRBV20-1 and TRBJ2-4, with 11 positions matching TRBD1. Gene TRBJ2-5 matches the end of the DNA better, so the J call may be wrong. The germline V gene encodes CDR1 DFQATT and CDR2 SNEGSKA (reference sequence). The CDR3 extends over 15 amino acids. The CDR3 DNA reads as TGCAGTGCTGAAAAGGGACAGGGGGTTCAAGAGACCCAGTACTTC. It specifies CSAEKGQGVQETQYF.

The V and J genes are TRBV20-1 and TRBJ2-1; 8 bases map to TRBD2. V dropped 5 bases and J dropped 7; count of bases not matched to a gene: 13. CDR1 is DFQATT, CDR2 SNEGSKA, per germline (reference sequence). This CDR3 comprises 15 residues. This CDR3 reads CSADPLAGLRNEQFF. The CDR3 DNA reads TGCAGTGCTGATCCATTAGCGGGATTAAGAAATGAGCAGTTCTTC.

The chain recombines TRBV6-4 with TRBJ2-7; TRBD1 aligns across 8 bases. The CDR3 is 12 amino acids. Germline CDR1 is MRHNA and CDR2 is SNTAGT. The V segment lost 10 bases and the J segment 3 bases; nucleotides outside the gene matches: 5. The CDR3 DNA reads as TGTGCCAACGCGACAGGGGACTACGAGCAGTACTTC. Translation: CANATGDYEQYF.

There are a few counts of this clonotype. The chain employs TRBV10-2 and TRBJ2-6, with 8 bases identical to TRBD1. Germline CDR1 and CDR2: WSHSY and SAAADI. V was pared by 3 bases and J by 2 bases, with 3 bases of the junction left unmatched. This CDR3 is built from 16 residues. The CDR3 DNA reads TGCGCCAGCAGTGACCTGACAGGGGCTGGGGCCAACGTCCTGACTTTC. As protein: CASSDLTGAGANVLTF.

This clonotype was counted between two and nine times. V and J are TRBV6-2 or TRBV6-3 and TRBJ2-3; 8 bases align to TRBD2. The J segment lost 2 bases and the V segment lost 5 bases, leaving 6 bases of the junction unmatched. The CDR3 extends over 15 amino acids. Germline CDR1 is MNHEY and CDR2 is SVGEGT. In DNA form, the CDR3 reads TGTGCCAGCAGTCCAGCGGGGGCCTACACAGATACGCAGTATTTT. Its translation is CASSPAGAYTDTQYF.

This clonotype turned up a few times. Relative to the germline gene, one junction end is altered; a read error may explain this. The V call is TRBV20-1, the J call TRBJ2-7; D call uncertain. There are 15 residues in the CDR3. Per germline, CDR1 DFQATT and CDR2 SNEGSKA (reference sequence). The CDR3 nucleotides read TGTAGTGCTAGTACCCATTTGGGCCTGTTCGGCGAGCAGTACTTC. Translating gives CSASTHLGLFGEQYF.

The chain links TRBV7-2 to TRBJ2-7; D is unresolved. Germline-derived CDR1 and CDR2 are SGHTA and FQGNSA. Trimming took off 1 base at V and 1 base at J, with 17 bases between the two ends. The CDR3 has 17 residues. Written as DNA, the CDR3 is TGTGCCAGCAGCTTAGTGTCCCTCCCCGTAGGTTCCTACGAGCAGTACTTC. It yields the protein CASSLVSLPVGSYEQYF.

The chain couples TRBV20-1 to TRBJ2-3, with D possibly TRBD2 on 6 matching bases. The germline CDR1 and CDR2 sequences are DFQATT and SNEGSKA (reference sequence). V lost 6 bases, J lost 1 base, and 17 bases lay in between. The CDR3 consists of 15 residues. CDR3 in amino acids: CSAKDGSYGTDTQYF. The CDR3 bases are TGCAGTGCAAAGGACGGGAGCTATGGCACAGATACGCAGTATTTT.

This clonotype turned up a few times. This chain joins TRBV12-3 or TRBV12-4 and TRBJ2-3, with 8 bases fitting TRBD1. V trimming: 5 bases; J trimming: 6 bases; junction bases outside the gene matches: 7. This CDR3 is 14 amino acids long. The CDR3 DNA reads TGTGCCAGCAGTGGACAGGGCAGTGGGGATACGCAGTATTTT. It encodes CASSGQGSGDTQYF.

This clonotype was detected a few times. The chain carries TRBV7-9 and TRBJ2-1; D gene unclear. This CDR3 contains 13 residues. Trimming shortened V by 5 bases and J by 9 bases, and 14 bases separated the two germline ends. Germline V gives CDR1 SEHNR, CDR2 FQNEAQ (reference sequence). This CDR3 reads CASSIVPIGEQFF. DNA for the CDR3: TGTGCCAGCAGCATCGTCCCTATAGGTGAGCAGTTCTTC.

The chain uses TRBV12-3 or TRBV12-4 and TRBJ2-7; TRBD1 or TRBD2 may be the D gene (5 bases each). This CDR3 is built from 14 residues. V dropped 7 bases and J dropped 0 bases, with 13 bases sitting between them. CDR3 protein: CASKTGTVSYEQYF. The CDR3, as DNA: TGTGCCAGCAAAACCGGGACCGTCTCCTACGAGCAGTACTTC.

The chain employs TRBV5-6 and TRBJ2-5, with D tentatively TRBD1 (5 bases). The germline V and J ends were trimmed by 3 bases and 3 bases, with 18 bases remaining between them. CDR1 and CDR2 from the germline V gene are SGHDT and YYEEEE. This CDR3 contains 16 residues. CDR3 amino acids: CASSSDRRVVEETQYF. The CDR3 DNA reads TGTGCCAGCAGCTCTGACAGAAGGGTCGTGGAAGAGACCCAGTACTTC.

The V call is TRBV3-1, the J call TRBJ2-1; TRBD1 matches 7 bases. Germline V CDR1 and CDR2: LGHDT, YNNKEL (reference sequence). The CDR3 has 17 amino acids. V trimming: 1 base; J trimming: 0 bases; junction bases outside the gene matches: 6. The CDR3 DNA reads TGTGCCAGCAGCCAAGTGAGGGCAGGGGGCTCCTACAATGAGCAGTTCTTC. Its translation: CASSQVRAGGSYNEQFF.

The gene calls are TRBV2 and TRBJ2-7; D is ambiguous. The J call is uncertain, as TRBJ2-4 better fits the DNA end. The V gene's germline CDR1 is SNHLY and CDR2 FYNNEI. This CDR3 comprises 11 residues. CDR3 sequence (DNA): TGTGCCAGCAGTACCAACGTCATTCAGTACTTC. Translated: CASSTNVIQYF.

The chain couples TRBV6-1 to TRBJ1-4; 7 nucleotides align to TRBD1. The CDR3 spans 17 residues. The V gene's germline CDR1 is MNHNS and CDR2 SASEGT. V lost 4 bases, J lost 0 bases, and 8 bases stayed unmatched. CDR3 region: CASSADRPLATNEKLFF. DNA for the CDR3: TGTGCCAGCAGTGCGGACAGGCCCCTTGCAACTAATGAAAAACTGTTTTTT.

The chain links TRBV4-1 to TRBJ1-2; D is unresolved. Germline loops: CDR1 MGHRA, CDR2 YSYEKL. V gave up 1 base and J gave up 1 base, with 10 bases separating them. The CDR3 consists of 15 residues. The CDR3 bases are TGCGCCAGCAGCCAAGTGGCACTAAATAACTATGGCTACACCTTC. Encoded protein: CASSQVALNNYGYTF.

This chain uses TRBV9 with TRBJ1-2; D may be TRBD1 (6 bases). The V gene lost 2 bases and the J gene lost 5 bases, with 16 bases spanning the gap. Per the germline V gene, CDR1 is SGDLS and CDR2 is YYNGEE. The CDR3 has 15 residues. The CDR3 sequence: CASSVRDTDPYGYTF. CDR3 in DNA: TGTGCCAGCAGCGTCCGGGACACCGACCCTTATGGCTACACCTTC.

The chain is built from TRBV5-1 and TRBJ2-1; TRBD2 is a possible D gene (6 bases). The CDR3 spans 14 residues. Germline V lookup: CDR1 SGHRS, CDR2 YFSETQ. Trimming left V 4 bases short and J 6 bases short, with 14 bases between. DNA for the CDR3: TGCGCCAGCAGCACTGGTAGGGGAGGCAATGAGCAGTTCTTC. This translates into CASSTGRGGNEQFF.

This clonotype was detected only a few times. A clone one base away is much larger, so this may be a read error. J is TRBJ2-1 and V is TRBV28; 7 bases align to TRBD2. Germline CDR1 is MDHEN and CDR2 is SYDVKM. This CDR3 is built from 15 residues. The trim removed 2 bases at V and 4 bases at J, leaving 5 bases unmatched. CDR3 amino acids: CASSLVSGGYNEQFF. The DNA for the CDR3 is TGTGCCAGCAGTTTAGTGTCGGGAGGTTACAATGAGCAGTTCTTC.

This clonotype was observed a handful of times. The CDR3 sequence: CASSWGDRGTYEQYF. DNA of the CDR3: TGTGCCAGCAGCTGGGGGGACAGGGGAACCTACGAGCAGTACTTC. The chain has TRBV12-3 or TRBV12-4 and TRBJ2-7; TRBD1 matches at 10 bases. The V gene end was trimmed by 6 bases and the J gene end by 2 bases; junction bases not matched to a gene: 7. This CDR3 spans 15 amino acids.

The chain combines TRBV29-1 with TRBJ2-5, with a weak D call TRBD2 (7 bases). This CDR3 contains 12 residues. V lost 7 bases and J 5 bases, leaving 14 bases between the germline ends. The germline CDR1 and CDR2 sequences are SQVTM and ANQGSEA. The chain's CDR3 is CSALGGLETQYF. As DNA, the CDR3 is TGCAGCGCTTTGGGGGGGCTGGAGACCCAGTACTTC.

The V gene is TRBV5-1, the J gene TRBJ1-6; D uncertain. Trimming took off 2 bases at V and 7 bases at J, with 10 bases between the two ends. Germline V CDR1 and CDR2: SGHRS, YFSETQ. The CDR3 has 14 residues. The DNA for the CDR3 is TGCGCCAGCAGCTTCGAGGTGGGAAATTCACCCCTCCACTTT. This encodes CASSFEVGNSPLHF.